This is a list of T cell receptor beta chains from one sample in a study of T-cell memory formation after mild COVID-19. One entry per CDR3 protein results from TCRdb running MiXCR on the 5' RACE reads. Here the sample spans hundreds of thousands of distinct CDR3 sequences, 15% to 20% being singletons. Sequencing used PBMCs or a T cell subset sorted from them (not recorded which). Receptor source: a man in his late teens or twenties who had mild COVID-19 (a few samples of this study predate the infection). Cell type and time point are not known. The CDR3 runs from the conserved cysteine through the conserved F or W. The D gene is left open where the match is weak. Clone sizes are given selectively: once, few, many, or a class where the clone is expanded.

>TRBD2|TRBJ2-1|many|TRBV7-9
CASSLQLAGAGSYNEQFF
TGTGCCAGCAGCTTACAACTAGCGGGGGCCGGCTCCTACAATGAGCAGTTCTTC
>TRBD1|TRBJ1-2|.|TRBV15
CATSRDGTGHRIF
TGTGCCACCAGCAGAGATGGGACAGGGCACAGGATATTC
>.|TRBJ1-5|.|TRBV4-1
CASSHPREGGMPQHF
TGCGCCAGCAGCCACCCCAGGGAGGGTGGGATGCCCCAGCATTTT
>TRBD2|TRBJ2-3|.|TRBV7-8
CASSEVAGRGGDTQYF
TGTGCCAGCAGCGAAGTAGCGGGAAGAGGGGGAGATACGCAGTATTTT
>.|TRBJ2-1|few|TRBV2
CASRVVGSWQFF
TGTGCCAGCAGGGTGGTTGGATCCTGGCAGTTCTTC
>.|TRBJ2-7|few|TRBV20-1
CSASVSPGEQYF
TGCAGTGCTAGCGTCTCGCCAGGGGAGCAGTACTTC
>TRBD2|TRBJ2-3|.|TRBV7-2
CASSPARGGSGDTQYF
TGTGCCAGCAGTCCGGCGCGGGGGGGATCGGGAGATACGCAGTATTTT
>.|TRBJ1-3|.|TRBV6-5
CASSQRDSGNTIYF
TGTGCCAGCAGTCAGCGGGACTCTGGAAACACCATATATTTT
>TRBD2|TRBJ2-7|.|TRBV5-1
CASSLGSGGTYEQYF
TGCGCCAGCAGCTTGGGCAGCGGGGGGACCTACGAGCAGTACTTC
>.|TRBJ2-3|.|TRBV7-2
CASSLAGGRTPDTQYF
TGTGCCAGCAGCTTAGCGGGGGGCCGCACCCCAGATACGCAGTATTTT
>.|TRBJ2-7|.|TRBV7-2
CASSLALTGAYEQYF
TGTGCCAGCAGCTTAGCCCTCACGGGGGCCTACGAGCAGTACTTC
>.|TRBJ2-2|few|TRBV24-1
CATSGLTGTGELFF
TGTGCCACCAGTGGCCTTACCGGCACCGGGGAGCTGTTTTTT
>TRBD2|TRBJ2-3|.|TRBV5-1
CASTLLAGGSTDTQYF
TGCGCCAGCACCCTCCTGGCGGGGGGCAGCACAGATACGCAGTATTTT
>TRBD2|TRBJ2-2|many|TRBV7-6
CASSHSGTPDGRELFF
TGTGCCAGCAGCCACAGCGGGACCCCCGACGGCCGGGAGCTGTTTTTT
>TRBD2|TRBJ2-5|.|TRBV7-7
CASSRTSGGKETQYF
TGTGCTAGCAGCCGGACTAGCGGGGGGAAAGAGACCCAGTACTTC
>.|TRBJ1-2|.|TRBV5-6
CASSFGAGLGYTF
TGTGCCAGCAGCTTCGGGGCCGGGCTCGGCTACACCTTC
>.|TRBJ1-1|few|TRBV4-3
CASSQDWAGNTEAFF
TGCGCCAGCAGCCAAGATTGGGCAGGAAACACTGAAGCTTTCTTT
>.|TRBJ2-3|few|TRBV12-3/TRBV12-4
CASSSIGGRADTQYF
TGTGCCAGCAGTTCAATCGGGGGTAGGGCAGATACGCAGTATTTT
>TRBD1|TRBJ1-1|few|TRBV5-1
CASSFFGGQDTEAFF
TGCGCCAGCAGCTTTTTCGGGGGACAGGACACTGAAGCTTTCTTT
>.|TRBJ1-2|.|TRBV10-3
CAISESGTNYGYTF
TGTGCCATCAGTGAGTCGGGAACTAACTATGGCTACACCTTC
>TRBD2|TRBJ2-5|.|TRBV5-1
CASSFPGGGRETQYF
TGCGCCAGCAGCTTCCCCGGCGGGGGGAGGGAGACCCAGTACTTC
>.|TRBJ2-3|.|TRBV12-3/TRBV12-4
CASSIFKHTQYF
TGTGCCAGCAGTATATTTAAACATACGCAGTATTTT
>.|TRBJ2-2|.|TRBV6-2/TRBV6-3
CASSYPRRTSPGELFF
TGTGCCAGCAGTTATCCCAGAAGGACCTCCCCCGGGGAGCTGTTTTTT
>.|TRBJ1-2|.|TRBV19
CASSIQGLGANYGYTF
TGTGCCAGTAGTATCCAAGGGCTCGGAGCTAACTATGGCTACACCTTC
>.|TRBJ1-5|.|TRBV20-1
CSASGGPSNQPQHF
TGCAGTGCTAGTGGCGGGCCTAGCAATCAGCCCCAGCATTTT
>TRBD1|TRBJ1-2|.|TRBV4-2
CASSPPTLGQAPGYTF
TGTGCCAGCAGCCCTCCCACCCTTGGACAGGCGCCTGGCTACACCTTC
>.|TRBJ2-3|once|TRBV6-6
CASSPSEDTQYF
TGTGCCAGCAGTCCGAGCGAGGATACGCAGTATTTT
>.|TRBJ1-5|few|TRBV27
CASSTGGIHQPQHF
TGTGCCAGCAGTACCGGGGGCATCCACCAGCCCCAGCATTTT
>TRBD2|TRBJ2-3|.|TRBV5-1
CASSFSGLEEVQYF
TGCGCCAGCAGCTTTTCGGGACTAGAAGAGGTGCAGTATTTT
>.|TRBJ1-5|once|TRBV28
CASSSLWGRVNSNQPQHF
TGTGCCAGCAGTAGTCTCTGGGGTCGGGTAAATAGCAATCAGCCCCAGCATTTT
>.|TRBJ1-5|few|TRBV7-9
CASSPLGQPQHF
TGTGCCAGCAGCCCCCTCGGGCAGCCCCAGCATTTT
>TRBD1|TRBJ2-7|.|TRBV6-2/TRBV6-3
CASSRQGKLSEQYF
TGTGCCAGCAGCAGACAGGGGAAGTTGAGCGAGCAGTACTTC
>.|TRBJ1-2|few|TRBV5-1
CASSLPGRYGYTF
TGCGCCAGCAGCTTACCGGGACGTTATGGCTACACCTTC
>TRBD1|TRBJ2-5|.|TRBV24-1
CATSDLTGGGETQYF
TGTGCCACCAGTGATTTGACAGGGGGCGGTGAGACCCAGTACTTC
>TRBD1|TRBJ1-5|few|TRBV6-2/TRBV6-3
CASRSTGGNQPQHF
TGTGCCAGCAGGTCCACAGGGGGCAATCAGCCCCAGCATTTT
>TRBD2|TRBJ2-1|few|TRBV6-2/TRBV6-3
CASSQTLAWGGNEQFF
TGTGCCAGCAGTCAGACACTAGCGTGGGGGGGCAATGAGCAGTTCTTC
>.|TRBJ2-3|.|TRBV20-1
CSARRRASDTQYF
TGCAGTGCTAGAAGGAGGGCTTCAGATACGCAGTATTTT
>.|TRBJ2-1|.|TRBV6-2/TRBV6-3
CASSYRGWGNEQFF
TGTGCCAGCAGTTACCGGGGCTGGGGCAATGAGCAGTTCTTC
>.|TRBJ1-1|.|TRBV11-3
CASSLDQGEDTEAFF
TGTGCCAGCAGCTTAGATCAGGGTGAGGACACTGAAGCTTTCTTT
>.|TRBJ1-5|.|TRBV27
CASSLSRHSNQPQHF
TGTGCCAGCAGTTTATCGAGGCACAGCAATCAGCCCCAGCATTTT
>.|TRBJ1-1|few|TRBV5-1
CASSLGWTGATPMNTEAFF
TGCGCCAGCAGCTTGGGGTGGACGGGGGCGACCCCCATGAACACTGAAGCTTTCTTT
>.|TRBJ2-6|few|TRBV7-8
CASSLAVHGYSGANVLTF
TGTGCCAGCAGCTTAGCCGTACATGGATACTCTGGGGCCAACGTCCTGACTTTC
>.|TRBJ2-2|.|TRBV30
CAWMGERLFF
TGTGCCTGGATGGGGGAACGGCTGTTTTTT
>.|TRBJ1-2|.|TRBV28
CASTPGRSYGYTF
TGTGCCAGCACCCCGGGCCGAAGCTATGGCTACACCTTC
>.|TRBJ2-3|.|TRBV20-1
CSATSPTGRGGADTQYF
TGCAGTGCTACCTCTCCGACCGGGCGGGGTGGGGCAGATACGCAGTATTTT
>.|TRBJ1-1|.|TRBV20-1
CSADRRTEAFF
TGCAGTGCCGACAGACGCACTGAAGCTTTCTTT
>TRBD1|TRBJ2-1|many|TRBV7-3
CASSRTGDNEQFF
TGTGCCAGCAGCCGGACAGGGGACAATGAGCAGTTCTTC
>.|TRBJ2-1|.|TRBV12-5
CASGLGLPSYNEQFF
TGTGCTAGTGGTCTCGGACTACCTTCCTACAATGAGCAGTTCTTC
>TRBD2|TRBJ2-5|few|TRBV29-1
CSVVIAGTLSF
TGCAGCGTTGTAATAGCGGGGACCCTTTCGTTC
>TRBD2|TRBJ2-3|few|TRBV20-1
CSARERGGTDTQYF
TGCAGTGCTAGGGAACGGGGGGGCACAGATACGCAGTATTTT
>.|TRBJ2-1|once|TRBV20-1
CSASNSGGSDEQFF
TGCAGTGCTAGTAACAGTGGGGGGAGCGATGAGCAGTTCTTC
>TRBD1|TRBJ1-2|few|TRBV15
CATSQDRGNGYTF
TGTGCCACCAGCCAGGACAGGGGAAATGGCTACACCTTC
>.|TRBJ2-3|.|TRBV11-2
CASSSVRGQYF
TGTGCCAGCAGCTCGGTCAGGGGGCAGTATTTT
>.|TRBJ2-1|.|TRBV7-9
CASSLTGTGTAGEQFF
TGTGCCAGCAGCTTGACCGGGACTGGGACCGCTGGTGAGCAGTTCTTC
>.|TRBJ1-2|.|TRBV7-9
CASSSERGYGYTF
TGTGCCAGCAGCTCAGAGCGGGGGTATGGCTACACCTTC